One sample yielded the 17 T cell receptor beta chains listed below, sequenced in a study of shared clonotypes between healthy human individuals. Profiled with immunoSEQ multiplex PCR; TCRdb holds only in-frame clones, not every one. The sample holds about 1.1 million clones; 70% to 80% are singletons and the top ten take roughly 0.61%. What was sequenced was memory CD4+ T cells from PBMCs. As for subset: CD45RA-negative fraction. The source of these receptors is a man younger than 30 in good health. Some clones in this sample may be carry-over from other donors' samples.

The chain employs TRBV27 and TRBJ1-3, with D uncertain. The CDR3 is made up of 14 amino acids. V was pared by 5 bases and J by 3 bases, with 11 bases between. Per germline, CDR1 MNHEY and CDR2 SMNVEV (reference sequence). CDR3 in DNA: TGTGCCAGCAGTACCAGAGTGGGTGGAAACACCATATATTTT. Its protein is CASSTRVGGNTIYF.

This chain joins TRBV2 and TRBJ2-7; no reliable D call. CDR1 is SNHLY and CDR2 is FYNNEI in the germline V gene. Trimming took 4 bases from V and 0 from J, leaving 13 bases between them. The CDR3 spans 15 residues. This CDR3 is CASSVGYRTSYEQYF. The CDR3 region has the DNA TGTGCCAGCAGTGTCGGCTACCGAACCTCCTACGAGCAGTACTTC. Filled out from reference TRBV2 and TRBJ2-7, the complete variable domain reads EPEVTQTPSHQVTQMGQEVILRCVPISNHLYFYWYRQILGQKVEFLVSFYNNEISEKSEIFDDQFSVERPDGSNFTLKIRSTKLEDSAMYFCASSVGYRTSYEQYFGPGTRLTVT.

This clone is a singleton in its sample. CDR3 nucleotide sequence: TGCAGCGTTAGGAAGCCAACGACTAGCGGGAGAGCCGAGCAGTACTTC. Translation: CSVRKPTTSGRAEQYF. V gene TRBV29-1 combines with J gene TRBJ2-7; 12 bases match TRBD2. CDR3 length: 16 residues. Germline assignment: CDR1 SQVTM and CDR2 ANQGSEA. Trimming cost V 5 bases and J 6 bases; bases outside gene matches: 14.

The chain couples TRBV20-1 to TRBJ2-7; no definite D call. Germline CDR1 reads DFQATT; CDR2 reads SNEGSKA (reference sequence). CDR3 length equals 11 residues. V dropped 5 bases and J dropped 5 bases, with 10 bases sitting between them. CDR3 residues: CSASRVDEQYF. As DNA, the CDR3 is TGCAGTGCTTCTAGAGTTGACGAGCAGTACTTC.

The chain uses TRBV5-4 and TRBJ1-2, with D uncertain. Germline values: CDR1 SGHNT, CDR2 YYREEE (reference sequence). V was trimmed by 4 bases and J by 6 bases, leaving 16 bases between them. There are 14 residues in the CDR3. This CDR3 is CASSHPASPDGYTF. The CDR3 DNA reads TGTGCCAGCAGCCATCCGGCTTCGCCTGATGGCTACACCTTC.

Remarks on this clone: Other DNA sequences of this sample code for an identical CDR3. This chain uses TRBV14 with TRBJ2-6, with unresolved D. The germline V gene encodes CDR1 SGHDN and CDR2 FVKESK. The CDR3 extends over 13 amino acids. V was clipped by 1 base and J by 4 bases, with 2 bases between them. The CDR3: CASSQAGANVLTF. In nucleotides, the CDR3 is TGTGCCAGCAGCCAAGCAGGGGCCAACGTCCTGACTTTC.

The V gene is TRBV9, the J gene TRBJ1-4; D is undetermined. Germline V lookup: CDR1 SGDLS, CDR2 YYNGEE. The V gene lost 4 bases and the J gene lost 0 bases, with 4 bases spanning the gap. The CDR3 has 13 amino acids. CDR3 DNA: TGTGCCAGCAGCCAGGCAACTAATGAAAAACTGTTTTTT. It is translated as CASSQATNEKLFF.

The CDR3 nucleotides are TGTGCCAGCAGCTTTCTCCGGGGAGGGACCGGGGAGCTGTTTTTT. Translating gives CASSFLRGGTGELFF. This chain uses TRBV7-3 with TRBJ2-2; 7 bases map to TRBD2. V was clipped by 3 bases and J by 5 bases; unmatched bases: 6. Germline values: CDR1 SGHTA, CDR2 FQGTGA. The CDR3 extends over 15 amino acids.

The rearrangement uses TRBV6-6 and TRBJ1-5; tentatively, D is TRBD1 (6 bases). Trimming shortened V by 5 bases and J by 5 bases, and 16 bases separated the two germline ends. The CDR3 totals 15 residues. Germline V gene data show CDR1 as MNHNY and CDR2 as SVGAGI (reference sequence). The CDR3 DNA is TGTGCCAGCAGTCCGGAGGGGGGGAGCCATCAGCCCCAGCATTTT. It is translated as CASSPEGGSHQPQHF.

This chain joins TRBV6-6 and TRBJ2-4; D could derive from TRBD1 or TRBD2 (5 bases each). CDR1 is MNHNY, CDR2 SVGAGI, per germline (reference sequence). Trimming removed 2 bases at V and 5 bases at J, with 10 bases between. The CDR3 runs 14 residues. The CDR3 coding sequence is TGTGCCAGCAGTTACGGGACCCTCGAAAACATTCAGTACTTC. Residues: CASSYGTLENIQYF.

This clone came up many times. The V and J genes are TRBV7-3 and TRBJ1-1; maybe TRBD1 (5 bases). The CDR3 is made up of 13 amino acids. The V gene lost 2 bases and the J gene lost 10 bases, with 14 bases spanning the gap. CDR1 and CDR2 from the germline V gene are SGHTA and FQGTGA. In nucleotides, the CDR3 is TGTGCCAGCAGCTTAGCCGGGGCCGGAGTAGCTTTCTTT. Encoded protein: CASSLAGAGVAFF.

The chain uses TRBV2 and TRBJ2-2; 8 positions agree with TRBD1. CDR3 length equals 15 residues. The V and J ends lost 4 bases and 4 bases, in that order; junction bases with no gene match: 5. CDR1 is SNHLY and CDR2 is FYNNEI in the germline V gene. CDR3 in amino acids: CASSGRQGFTGELFF. CDR3 nucleotides: TGTGCCAGCAGTGGTCGACAGGGGTTCACCGGGGAGCTGTTTTTT.

The chain links TRBV6-6 to TRBJ2-1; D tentatively reads TRBD1 or TRBD2 (5 bases each). The germline V gene has CDR1 MNHNY and CDR2 SVGAGI (reference sequence). V shed 6 bases and J shed 5 bases, with 17 bases lying between them. The CDR3 is 15 residues long. The CDR3 nucleotides read TGTGCCAGCAGCCCCCCCGGGACGTCGGACAATGAGCAGTTCTTC. It encodes CASSPPGTSDNEQFF.

This chain links TRBV2 with TRBJ2-7; D is unclear. V was trimmed by 1 base and J by 7 bases, leaving 14 bases between them. Germline assignment: CDR1 SNHLY and CDR2 FYNNEI. The CDR3 is made up of 14 amino acids. CDR3 region: CASSEEARVGEQYF. The CDR3 nucleotides read TGTGCCAGCAGTGAAGAGGCGCGCGTGGGTGAGCAGTACTTC.

On this clone itself: This specimen includes other DNA sequences encoding the same CDR3. The chain has TRBV5-1 and TRBJ2-5, with 12 bases aligning to TRBD2. This CDR3 has 15 residues. J lost 5 bases, V lost 0 bases, and 2 bases had no gene match. The germline V gene encodes CDR1 SGHRS and CDR2 YFSETQ. The CDR3 DNA reads as TGCGCCAGCAGCTTGGCCCTAGCGGGAGGGGAGACCCAGTACTTC. Amino acid sequence: CASSLALAGGETQYF.

This clone was found once. This chain joins TRBV7-2 and TRBJ2-1; TRBD1 is a possible D gene (6 bases). CDR3 length: 15 residues. The V end was cut by 1 base, the J end by 7 bases, with 14 bases between. Germline assignment: CDR1 SGHTA and CDR2 FQGNSA. CDR3 sequence: CASSLVGTYMNEQFF. The CDR3 DNA follows: TGTGCCAGCAGCTTAGTAGGGACATATATGAATGAGCAGTTCTTC. The entire variable domain, with the rest obtained from reference TRBV7-2 and TRBJ2-1, is as follows: GAGVSQSPSNKVTEKGKDVELRCDPISGHTALYWYRQSLGQGLEFLIYFQGNSAPDKSGLPSDRFSAERTGGSVSTLTIQRTQQEDSAVYLCASSLVGTYMNEQFFGPGTRLTVL.

The chain recombines TRBV27 with TRBJ2-7, with TRBD2 as a possible D gene (6 bases). Germline loops: CDR1 MNHEY, CDR2 SMNVEV (reference sequence). The V and J ends lost 3 bases and 1 base respectively, with 13 bases between them. The CDR3 runs to 15 residues. CDR3 region: CASSFYLRGSYEQYF. CDR3 nucleotide sequence: TGTGCCAGCAGTTTCTACCTCCGGGGGTCCTACGAGCAGTACTTC.